The rows below give T cell receptor beta chains drawn from one sample of a study of cytomegalovirus exposure and HLA in healthy donors. The repertoire was sequenced with immunoSEQ multiplex PCR; TCRdb's copy has only in-frame clones and lacks some. The table has more than 120,000 clones, about nine tenths seen once. The source material was PBMCs. These receptors were obtained from a man aged 18-30 years in good health and CMV-seropositive. The CDR3 runs from the conserved cysteine through the conserved F or W. The order of the fields is CDR3 protein, CDR3 DNA, V gene, J gene, D gene, clone size. The D gene is left open where the match is weak. Only part of the rows carry a size: once, few, many, or a class if the clone is expanded.

CDR3 protein: CASSLGGGVSYGYTF
CDR3 DNA: TGTGCCAGCAGCTTAGGAGGGGGCGTTAGCTATGGCTACACCTTC
V gene: TRBV7-6
J gene: TRBJ1-2
D gene: TRBD1
clone size: .

CDR3 protein: CASSLGAGGSPLHF
CDR3 DNA: TGTGCCAGCAGCTTAGGGGCAGGGGGATCACCCCTCCACTTT
V gene: TRBV7-2
J gene: TRBJ1-6
D gene: TRBD1
clone size: .

CDR3 protein: CATGTGIEKLFF
CDR3 DNA: TGTGCCACCGGGACAGGGATTGAAAAACTGTTTTTT
V gene: TRBV2
J gene: TRBJ1-4
D gene: TRBD1
clone size: .

CDR3 protein: CASSFPQGFREKLFF
CDR3 DNA: TGTGCCAGCAGTTTTCCCCAGGGGTTTCGCGAAAAACTGTTTTTT
V gene: TRBV28
J gene: TRBJ1-4
D gene: .
clone size: .

CDR3 protein: CASSPGEGRPEQYF
CDR3 DNA: TGTGCCAGCAGCCCAGGGGAGGGACGCCCCGAGCAGTACTTC
V gene: TRBV9
J gene: TRBJ2-7
D gene: .
clone size: few

CDR3 protein: CSVYRQPPLGYTF
CDR3 DNA: TGCAGCGTTTACAGGCAACCTCCCCTTGGCTACACCTTC
V gene: TRBV29-1
J gene: TRBJ1-2
D gene: .
clone size: .

CDR3 protein: CASSENWDSYGYTF
CDR3 DNA: TGTGCCAGCAGTGAAAATTGGGACTCCTATGGCTACACCTTC
V gene: TRBV6-1
J gene: TRBJ1-2
D gene: .
clone size: .

CDR3 protein: CASSFLNQGVAFF
CDR3 DNA: TGTGCCAGCAGCTTTTTAAATCAGGGGGTGGCTTTCTTT
V gene: TRBV5-6
J gene: TRBJ1-1
D gene: TRBD1
clone size: .

CDR3 protein: CASATFYANTGELFF
CDR3 DNA: TGTGCTAGTGCCACTTTCTACGCGAACACCGGGGAGCTGTTTTTT
V gene: TRBV12-5
J gene: TRBJ2-2
D gene: .
clone size: .

CDR3 protein: CASSQPTGGTYEQYF
CDR3 DNA: TGCGCCAGCAGCCAACCGACAGGGGGGACCTACGAGCAGTACTTC
V gene: TRBV4-1
J gene: TRBJ2-7
D gene: TRBD1
clone size: once

CDR3 protein: CASSPTVIYEQYF
CDR3 DNA: TGTGCCAGCAGCCCGACAGTTATTTACGAGCAGTACTTC
V gene: TRBV14
J gene: TRBJ2-7
D gene: .
clone size: .

CDR3 protein: CASSEGASKPQHF
CDR3 DNA: TGTGCCAGCAGTGAGGGGGCTTCCAAGCCCCAGCATTTT
V gene: TRBV25-1
J gene: TRBJ1-5
D gene: .
clone size: few

CDR3 protein: CASSLLAGATYEQYF
CDR3 DNA: TGTGCCAGCAGCCTTCTAGCGGGAGCCACCTACGAGCAGTACTTC
V gene: TRBV7-2
J gene: TRBJ2-7
D gene: TRBD2
clone size: few

CDR3 protein: CASSWSDRGSEKLFF
CDR3 DNA: TGCGCCAGCAGCTGGTCGGACAGGGGTAGTGAAAAACTGTTTTTT
V gene: TRBV5-1
J gene: TRBJ1-4
D gene: TRBD1
clone size: .

CDR3 protein: CASTWGTGNEQYF
CDR3 DNA: TGTGCCAGCACCTGGGGGACAGGGAACGAGCAGTACTTC
V gene: TRBV27
J gene: TRBJ2-7
D gene: TRBD1
clone size: once

CDR3 protein: CASSLAAGETQYF
CDR3 DNA: TGTGCCAGCAGCTTGGCAGCGGGAGAGACCCAGTACTTC
V gene: TRBV5-4
J gene: TRBJ2-5
D gene: .
clone size: once

CDR3 protein: CATTPGQGVHEQYF
CDR3 DNA: TGTGCCACAACACCGGGACAGGGGGTCCACGAGCAGTACTTC
V gene: TRBV10-3
J gene: TRBJ2-7
D gene: TRBD1
clone size: .

CDR3 protein: CASRTGDSPNTEAFF
CDR3 DNA: TGTGCCAGCAGAACAGGGGATTCCCCGAACACTGAAGCTTTCTTT
V gene: TRBV6-6
J gene: TRBJ1-1
D gene: TRBD1
clone size: .

CDR3 protein: CASSKGPLAQYF
CDR3 DNA: TGTGCCAGCAGTAAGGGGCCCCTGGCCCAGTACTTC
V gene: TRBV25-1
J gene: TRBJ2-5
D gene: .
clone size: .

CDR3 protein: CASSVALDSSSYNEQFF
CDR3 DNA: TGTGCCAGCAGCGTAGCTCTGGACAGTTCCTCCTACAATGAGCAGTTCTTC
V gene: TRBV9
J gene: TRBJ2-1
D gene: .
clone size: .

CDR3 protein: CASSEGEAYGYTF
CDR3 DNA: TGTGCCAGCAGTGAAGGGGAGGCCTATGGCTACACCTTC
V gene: TRBV25-1
J gene: TRBJ1-2
D gene: .
clone size: .

CDR3 protein: CASSLGQGAIGAFF
CDR3 DNA: TGCGCCAGCAGCTTGGGACAGGGGGCTATCGGAGCTTTCTTT
V gene: TRBV5-1
J gene: TRBJ1-1
D gene: TRBD1
clone size: once

CDR3 protein: CASSLNTGPYEQYF
CDR3 DNA: TGTGCCAGCAGCTTGAACACAGGGCCCTACGAGCAGTACTTC
V gene: TRBV7-2
J gene: TRBJ2-7
D gene: .
clone size: .

CDR3 protein: CASSPPGPGKAFF
CDR3 DNA: TGTGCCAGCTCACCACCGGGGCCAGGAAAAGCTTTCTTT
V gene: TRBV18
J gene: TRBJ1-1
D gene: .
clone size: .

CDR3 protein: CASSRGGSKETQYF
CDR3 DNA: TGTGCCAGCAGCCGCGGGGGATCCAAGGAGACCCAGTACTTC
V gene: TRBV7-9
J gene: TRBJ2-5
D gene: TRBD2
clone size: .

CDR3 protein: CASTNRAYEQYF
CDR3 DNA: TGTGCCAGTACGAACAGAGCTTACGAGCAGTACTTC
V gene: TRBV19
J gene: TRBJ2-7
D gene: .
clone size: .

CDR3 protein: CASSQETGPYGYTF
CDR3 DNA: TGCGCCAGCAGCCAAGAAACAGGGCCCTATGGCTACACCTTC
V gene: TRBV4-1
J gene: TRBJ1-2
D gene: .
clone size: few

CDR3 protein: CASSLERGGYEQYF
CDR3 DNA: TGCGCCAGCAGCTTGGAGCGGGGGGGCTACGAGCAGTACTTC
V gene: TRBV5-1
J gene: TRBJ2-7
D gene: TRBD2
clone size: .

CDR3 protein: CAWGTQETQYF
CDR3 DNA: TGTGCCTGGGGGACACAAGAGACCCAGTACTTC
V gene: TRBV30
J gene: TRBJ2-5
D gene: .
clone size: .

CDR3 protein: CASSQEGQGITYEQYF
CDR3 DNA: TGTGCCAGCAGCCAAGAGGGACAGGGGATCACCTACGAGCAGTACTTC
V gene: TRBV4-2
J gene: TRBJ2-7
D gene: TRBD1
clone size: .

CDR3 protein: CASSLGRGGGADYGYTF
CDR3 DNA: TGTGCCAGCAGCTTAGGTCGAGGTGGGGGCGCGGACTATGGCTACACCTTC
V gene: TRBV11-2
J gene: TRBJ1-2
D gene: .
clone size: .

CDR3 protein: CASSYSPGKPYEQYF
CDR3 DNA: TGTGCCAGCAGTTACTCGCCGGGGAAACCCTACGAGCAGTACTTC
V gene: TRBV6-5
J gene: TRBJ2-7
D gene: .
clone size: .

CDR3 protein: CASRMRASGRLANEQFF
CDR3 DNA: TGTGCCAGCAGGATGAGGGCTAGCGGGAGATTAGCAAATGAGCAGTTCTTC
V gene: TRBV27
J gene: TRBJ2-1
D gene: TRBD2
clone size: once

CDR3 protein: CASLTGRGQPQHF
CDR3 DNA: TGTGCCAGCCTTACAGGGAGAGGGCAGCCCCAGCATTTT
V gene: TRBV28
J gene: TRBJ1-5
D gene: .
clone size: .

CDR3 protein: CASSPGGARNQPQHF
CDR3 DNA: TGTGCCAGCAGCCCCGGAGGGGCGCGGAATCAGCCCCAGCATTTT
V gene: TRBV7-8
J gene: TRBJ1-5
D gene: .
clone size: once

CDR3 protein: CASSPAYPYNEQFF
CDR3 DNA: TGTGCCAGCAGTCCCGCGTATCCCTACAATGAGCAGTTCTTC
V gene: TRBV5-6
J gene: TRBJ2-1
D gene: .
clone size: .

CDR3 protein: CASSLVPDRGAETQYF
CDR3 DNA: TGCGCCAGCAGCTTGGTTCCGGACAGGGGTGCAGAGACCCAGTACTTC
V gene: TRBV5-1
J gene: TRBJ2-5
D gene: TRBD1
clone size: .

CDR3 protein: CASSLSGGNTDTQYF
CDR3 DNA: TGTGCCAGCAGCCTAAGCGGGGGGAACACAGATACGCAGTATTTT
V gene: TRBV11-2
J gene: TRBJ2-3
D gene: TRBD2
clone size: .

CDR3 protein: CAWSDPGPRGNIQYF
CDR3 DNA: TGTGCCTGGAGTGATCCAGGCCCCAGGGGAAACATTCAGTACTTC
V gene: TRBV30
J gene: TRBJ2-4
D gene: .
clone size: .

CDR3 protein: CASRPGQNLGNTIYF
CDR3 DNA: TGCGCCAGCCGACCGGGACAGAACCTTGGAAACACCATATATTTT
V gene: TRBV5-1
J gene: TRBJ1-3
D gene: TRBD1
clone size: .

CDR3 protein: CASSAGRGQVYGYTF
CDR3 DNA: TGTGCCAGCAGCGCAGGTCGGGGACAGGTCTATGGCTACACCTTC
V gene: TRBV7-9
J gene: TRBJ1-2
D gene: TRBD1
clone size: .

CDR3 protein: CASSSAGLAGGSSYNEQFF
CDR3 DNA: TGTGCCAGCAGCTCCGCAGGACTAGCGGGAGGGTCCTCCTACAATGAGCAGTTCTTC
V gene: TRBV11-2
J gene: TRBJ2-1
D gene: TRBD2
clone size: .

CDR3 protein: CASSMVTGAYEQYF
CDR3 DNA: TGTGCCAGTAGTATGGTAACAGGAGCCTACGAGCAGTACTTC
V gene: TRBV19
J gene: TRBJ2-7
D gene: .
clone size: .

CDR3 protein: CASTPGGLGEKLFF
CDR3 DNA: TGTGCCAGCACGCCGGGAGGGCTGGGTGAAAAACTGTTTTTT
V gene: TRBV6-6
J gene: TRBJ1-4
D gene: .
clone size: .

CDR3 protein: CASSVPGLAAYEQYF
CDR3 DNA: TGTGCCAGCAGTGTCCCGGGACTAGCGGCCTACGAGCAGTACTTC
V gene: TRBV28
J gene: TRBJ2-7
D gene: TRBD2
clone size: .

CDR3 protein: CASSVSVSSNQPQHF
CDR3 DNA: TGTGCCAGCAGTGTGTCGGTTTCTAGCAATCAGCCCCAGCATTTT
V gene: TRBV2
J gene: TRBJ1-5
D gene: .
clone size: .

CDR3 protein: CSIVGGEGNTIYF
CDR3 DNA: TGCAGCATTGTGGGGGGGGAAGGAAACACCATATATTTT
V gene: TRBV29-1
J gene: TRBJ1-3
D gene: .
clone size: .

CDR3 protein: CASAILSGEFREQYF
CDR3 DNA: TGTGCCAGCGCTATTCTCAGCGGGGAGTTCCGCGAGCAGTACTTC
V gene: TRBV28
J gene: TRBJ2-7
D gene: TRBD2
clone size: .

CDR3 protein: CASSRTGQGDTEAFF
CDR3 DNA: TGTGCCAGCAGCCGGACGGGACAGGGGGACACTGAAGCTTTCTTT
V gene: TRBV9
J gene: TRBJ1-1
D gene: TRBD1
clone size: .

CDR3 protein: CASSHAGQVTYEQYF
CDR3 DNA: TGCGCCAGCAGCCATGCGGGACAGGTCACCTACGAGCAGTACTTC
V gene: TRBV4-1
J gene: TRBJ2-7
D gene: TRBD1
clone size: .

CDR3 protein: CASHRGAGGQETQYF
CDR3 DNA: TGTGCCAGCCATCGCGGGGCAGGGGGACAAGAGACCCAGTACTTC
V gene: TRBV18
J gene: TRBJ2-5
D gene: .
clone size: .

CDR3 protein: CASSLFPGTGLEFF
CDR3 DNA: TGTGCCAGCAGTTTATTCCCCGGGACAGGGCTAGAGTTCTTC
V gene: TRBV27
J gene: TRBJ2-1
D gene: TRBD1
clone size: .

CDR3 protein: CASSPGLAGDRADTQYF
CDR3 DNA: TGTGCCAGCTCACCGGGACTAGCGGGAGATCGGGCAGATACGCAGTATTTT
V gene: TRBV18
J gene: TRBJ2-3
D gene: TRBD2
clone size: .

CDR3 protein: CAITETANYGYTF
CDR3 DNA: TGTGCCATCACTGAGACAGCAAACTATGGCTACACCTTC
V gene: TRBV10-3
J gene: TRBJ1-2
D gene: .
clone size: .

CDR3 protein: CASRGLADVSYEQYF
CDR3 DNA: TGTGCCAGCAGGGGACTAGCGGATGTCTCCTACGAGCAGTACTTC
V gene: TRBV2
J gene: TRBJ2-7
D gene: TRBD2
clone size: .

CDR3 protein: CASSPPHSPTYEQYF
CDR3 DNA: TGTGCCAGCAGCCCCCCCCATAGCCCCACCTACGAGCAGTACTTC
V gene: TRBV6-1
J gene: TRBJ2-7
D gene: .
clone size: .

CDR3 protein: CASSLRFTPYNEQFF
CDR3 DNA: TGTGCCAGCAGCTTGCGGTTCACTCCCTACAATGAGCAGTTCTTC
V gene: TRBV5-6
J gene: TRBJ2-1
D gene: .
clone size: .